This TCR beta chain was identified during a study of cytomegalovirus exposure and HLA in healthy donors. Study background: Some 180 million T cells yielded approximately 110 million unique TCR beta sequences in earlier analysis. Early released data comprised tens of millions of unique TCRs from HLA-typed donors.

This CDR3 spans 18 amino acids. In germline, CDR1 is SGDLS, CDR2 YYNGEE. Trimming at V came to 0 bases and at J to 1 base, leaving 10 bases not matched to a gene. The PCR contained 60 Vbeta and 13 Jbeta primers. Here immunoSEQ multiplex PCR was the method, and the copy in TCRdb shows in-frame clones only, minus some. The sample holds around 190,000 clones, about 84% seen once. Points on this clone: Its antigen is currently unknown.

The study, taken as a whole, reports: Earlier findings revealed that most TCR beta V segments proved productive either about 90% or about 30% of the time.

V and J are TRBV9 and TRBJ2-5, with 9 bases aligning to TRBD2. The TCR sequence derives from a woman aged 25-40 years in good health and CMV-seropositive. The material sequenced was PBMCs. CDR3 bases: TGTGCCAGCAGCGTAGCTACGGCTAGCGGGGATATCCAAGAGACCCAGTACTTC. This translates into CASSVATASGDIQETQYF.